The 24 T cell receptor beta chains listed next were all sequenced from one sample in a study of vaccination effects on CD4 cells after COVID-19. Antigens of these TCRs are unknown. TCRdb keeps only in-frame clones here, not all; method: immunoSEQ multiplex PCR. Here the sample spans fewer than 75,000 clones, under 85% being singletons. Following 10 days of culture, CD4+ T cells were isolated. Subjects were given two BNT162b2 or mRNA-1273 vaccine doses. This sample comprised CD4+ T cells from PBMCs cultured without peptide, obtained after COVID-19 vaccination. The receptors come from a human donor who received a COVID-19 vaccine.

The chain couples TRBV13 to TRBJ2-1, with TRBD2 matching over 7 bases. The CDR3 length is 16 residues. Germline trimming cut 3 bases from V and 3 bases from J; bases unmatched to any gene: 8. Germline-derived CDR1 and CDR2 are PRHDT and FYEKMQ (reference sequence). The CDR3 reads CASSLSGELLYNEQFF. For the CDR3, the DNA is TGTGCCAGCAGCTTGAGCGGGGAGCTCCTCTACAATGAGCAGTTCTTC.

The chain has TRBV25-1 and TRBJ2-7; no clear D gene. Looked up from germline, CDR1 is MGHDK and CDR2 is SYGVNS. With 8 bases removed from V and 4 bases from J, the gap between germline ends came to 9 bases. CDR3 size: 11 residues. As DNA, the CDR3 is TGTGCCAGCGGGCACTCGTACGAGCAGTACTTC. It encodes CASGHSYEQYF.

The chain combines TRBV11-2 with TRBJ2-1, with D perhaps matching TRBD1 or TRBD2 (6 bases each). The CDR3 is 18 residues long. The germline gives CDR1 SGHAT, CDR2 FQNNGV. V was clipped by 2 bases and J by 5 bases, with 22 bases between them. Here the CDR3 DNA reads TGTGCCAGCAGCTTAACGCGGTGGGGGCTAGCGAGCAACAATGAGCAGTTCTTC. Its protein product is CASSLTRWGLASNNEQFF.

This chain uses TRBV9 with TRBJ2-5, with D tentatively TRBD1 (7 bases). Trimming left V 3 bases short and J 4 bases short, with 13 bases between. The CDR3 runs 14 residues. Germline V gene sequence: CDR1 SGDLS, CDR2 YYNGEE. Here the CDR3 DNA reads TGTGCCAGCAGCGGCAGGGGGGTTCTAGAGACCCAGTACTTC. This translates into CASSGRGVLETQYF.

The rearrangement joins TRBV6-1 to TRBJ1-5; D might be TRBD1 (5 bases). Germline CDR1 reads MNHNS; CDR2 reads SASEGT. V was pared by 2 bases and J by 6 bases, with 14 bases between. This CDR3 has 15 residues. The CDR3 sequence is CASSEIGGAAQPQHF. The CDR3 DNA follows: TGTGCCAGCAGTGAAATTGGGGGAGCGGCTCAGCCCCAGCATTTT.

The chain is built from TRBV5-1 and TRBJ2-2; 10 bases match TRBD1. Germline trimming cut 4 bases from V and 4 bases from J; bases unmatched to any gene: 4. This CDR3 region has 15 residues. Germline V gene sequence: CDR1 SGHRS, CDR2 YFSETQ. DNA of the CDR3: TGCGCCAGCAGCCTAGGACAGGGGGGCACCGGGGAGCTGTTTTTT. It codes for CASSLGQGGTGELFF.

The chain is built from TRBV28 and TRBJ2-7; D gene uncertain. The CDR3 consists of 12 residues. With 10 bases removed from V and 1 base from J, the gap between germline ends came to 11 bases. Germline V gene data show CDR1 as MDHEN and CDR2 as SYDVKM. CDR3 region: CATSVRSYEQYF. Here the CDR3 DNA reads TGTGCCACCTCTGTTCGGTCCTACGAGCAGTACTTC.

The rearrangement links TRBV6-6 to TRBJ2-5, with a tentative D call TRBD1 (5 bases). V dropped 0 bases and J dropped 5 bases, with 10 bases sitting between them. Germline loops: CDR1 MNHNY, CDR2 SVGAGI (reference sequence). The CDR3 is 14 amino acids. Written as DNA, the CDR3 is TGTGCCAGCAGTTACTCTCAGGGCATGGAGACCCAGTACTTC. Translating it yields CASSYSQGMETQYF.

In its sample, this clone was seen a few times. The chain links TRBV5-1 to TRBJ2-7; D is unresolved. Germline CDR1 reads SGHRS; CDR2 reads YFSETQ. The V end lost 4 bases, the J end lost 1 base, and 21 bases lay between the germline ends. The CDR3 loop spans 17 amino acids. The CDR3 is CASSTPFRTHPSYEQYF. The CDR3 nucleotides are TGCGCCAGCAGCACTCCATTCAGGACCCACCCTTCCTACGAGCAGTACTTC.

The chain has TRBV2 and TRBJ2-1; D might be TRBD1 or TRBD2, each matching 5 bases. Per the germline V gene, CDR1 is SNHLY and CDR2 is FYNNEI. This CDR3 region has 13 residues. Trimming cost V 8 bases and J 12 bases, with 20 bases left between them. For the CDR3, the DNA is TGTGCCAGCGGTCCCGGGACCCCCGCGGGGCAGTTCTTC. This encodes CASGPGTPAGQFF.

The chain joins TRBV3-1 (or the pseudogene TRBV3-2) to TRBJ2-1; possibly TRBD2 for D (5 bases). The germline gives CDR1 LGHDT, CDR2 YNNKEL (reference sequence). Trimming took off 5 bases at V and 4 bases at J, with 12 bases between the two ends. The CDR3 loop spans 14 amino acids. CDR3 in DNA: TGTGCCAGCAGCTTCGAGGGATTTTACAATGAGCAGTTCTTC. It codes for CASSFEGFYNEQFF.

V is TRBV6-5 and J is TRBJ2-5; possible D gene TRBD2, 6 bases. The CDR3 contains 14 residues. Trimming took 5 bases from V and 5 from J, leaving 15 bases between them. CDR1 and CDR2 (germline): MNHEY, SVGAGI. CDR3 DNA: TGTGCCAGCAGTCACACTAAAGCGGGCGAGACCCAGTACTTC. Translated, it gives CASSHTKAGETQYF.

V usage is TRBV7-3 and J usage is TRBJ2-1; TRBD2 aligns across 8 bases. Looked up from germline, CDR1 is SGHTA and CDR2 is FQGTGA. This CDR3 contains 14 residues. V dropped 6 bases and J dropped 6; count of bases not matched to a gene: 7. The CDR3 is CASRLAGQGNEQFF. CDR3 nucleotides: TGTGCCAGCAGGTTAGCGGGGCAGGGCAATGAGCAGTTCTTC.

V and J are TRBV11-2 and TRBJ1-4; 8 nucleotides agree with TRBD1. V was pared by 5 bases and J by 10 bases, with 9 bases of the junction left unmatched. The CDR3 runs 14 residues. CDR1 and CDR2 (germline): SGHAT, FQNNGV. As DNA, the CDR3 is TGTGCCAGCAGCCGCGGGACAGGATATGGAAAACTGTTTTTT. Protein product: CASSRGTGYGKLFF. Together with reference TRBV11-2 and TRBJ1-4, the CDR3 gives the full variable domain: EAGVAQSPRYKIIEKRQSVAFWCNPISGHATLYWYQQILGQGPKLLIQFQNNGVVDDSQLPKDRFSAERLKGVDSTLKIQPAKLEDSAVYLCASSRGTGYGKLFFGSGTQLSVL.

The V gene is TRBV19, the J gene TRBJ2-3; D is unclear. The germline CDR1 and CDR2 sequences are LNHDA and SQIVND (reference sequence). Between the trimmed V and J ends, which lost 6 bases and 2 bases, there was a span of 9 bases. This CDR3 spans 13 amino acids. Here the CDR3 reads CASSPPFTDTQYF. CDR3 DNA sequence: TGTGCCAGTAGCCCGCCGTTCACAGATACGCAGTATTTT. The full variable domain, with the rest looked up from reference TRBV19 and TRBJ2-3, is DGGITQSPKYLFRKEGQNVTLSCEQNLNHDAMYWYRQDPGQGLRLIYYSQIVNDFQKGDIAEGYSVSREKKESFPLTVTSAQKNPTAFYLCASSPPFTDTQYFGPGTRLTVL.

J is TRBJ1-2 and V is TRBV5-1; D perhaps matches TRBD1 (6 bases). V was shortened by 4 bases and J by 5 bases, with 18 bases between the two germline ends. Germline CDR1 reads SGHRS; CDR2 reads YFSETQ. The CDR3 spans 15 residues. Here the CDR3 reads CASSLEAGTYYGYTF. CDR3 nucleotide sequence: TGCGCCAGCAGCCTGGAAGCCGGGACATATTATGGCTACACCTTC.

V usage is TRBV2 and J usage is TRBJ2-3; tentatively, D is TRBD2 (6 bases). Germline CDR1 is SNHLY and CDR2 is FYNNEI. CDR3 length equals 13 residues. The ends were cut back, 8 bases at V and 5 bases at J, with 14 bases in the middle. This CDR3 reads CASGGSTIDTQYF. The CDR3 DNA is TGTGCCAGCGGGGGGAGTACCATAGATACGCAGTATTTT.

Details on this clone: Other nucleotide sequences from this sample produce the same CDR3. J is TRBJ2-7 and V is TRBV4-2; no firm D call. The V gene lost 0 bases and the J gene lost 3 bases, with 6 bases spanning the gap. Germline V lookup: CDR1 LGHNA, CDR2 YNFKEQ. This CDR3 is 13 amino acids long. DNA for the CDR3: TGTGCCAGCAGCCAAGAGGCCAGCTACGAGCAGTACTTC. Encoded protein: CASSQEASYEQYF.

The V gene is TRBV20-1, the J gene TRBJ2-3, with D uncertain. The CDR3 contains 11 residues. The germline gives CDR1 DFQATT, CDR2 SNEGSKA (reference sequence). The V and J ends lost 4 bases and 4 bases respectively, with 6 bases between them. In nucleotides, the CDR3 is TGCAGTGCTACTGACGCAGATACGCAGTATTTT. Encoded protein: CSATDADTQYF.

The chain has TRBV19 and TRBJ2-5, with D possibly TRBD1 on 5 matching bases. The CDR3 is 13 residues long. The ends were cut back, 4 bases at V and 5 bases at J, with 11 bases in the middle. The V gene's germline CDR1 is LNHDA and CDR2 SQIVND (reference sequence). This CDR3 reads CASSTGKQETQYF. In DNA form, the CDR3 reads TGTGCCAGTAGTACAGGGAAACAGGAGACCCAGTACTTC.

This chain connects TRBV18 to TRBJ1-2; TRBD1 matches at 8 bases. Trimming at V came to 6 bases and at J to 7 bases, leaving 10 bases not matched to a gene. Germline CDR1 is KGHSH and CDR2 is LQKENI. The CDR3 runs to 14 residues. CDR3 bases: TGTGCCAGCTCCTTCCCGCAGGGGGCAGGTGGCTACACCTTC. Translation: CASSFPQGAGGYTF.

This chain connects TRBV20-1 to TRBJ1-5; D uncertain. The CDR3 runs 14 residues. Trimming removed 3 bases from V and 0 bases from J, with 9 bases in between. Germline CDR1 is DFQATT and CDR2 is SNEGSKA (reference sequence). The CDR3 sequence is CSASRGVSNQPQHF. CDR3 sequence (DNA): TGCAGTGCTAGTCGGGGTGTTAGCAATCAGCCCCAGCATTTT.

The gene calls are TRBV11-3 and TRBJ2-4; the D is unclear. Germline V CDR1 and CDR2: SGHNT, YENEEA. The CDR3 loop spans 14 amino acids. Between the trimmed V and J ends, which lost 4 bases and 5 bases, there was a span of 12 bases. The CDR3 nucleotides read TGTGCCAGCAGCTCCAACGCAAAAGAAAACATTCAGTACTTC. It translates to CASSSNAKENIQYF.

The sample holds one count of this clone. This chain links TRBV5-1 with TRBJ1-1, with D possibly matching TRBD1 (5 bases). The germline V gene has CDR1 SGHRS and CDR2 YFSETQ. The CDR3 sequence is 14 residues long. V lost 4 bases and J lost 1, with 11 bases in between. Here the CDR3 reads CASSPPRGNTEAFF. The DNA for the CDR3 is TGCGCCAGCAGCCCCCCGAGGGGGAACACTGAAGCTTTCTTT. Full variable domain (rest looked up from reference TRBV5-1 and TRBJ1-1): KAGVTQTPRYLIKTRGQQVTLSCSPISGHRSVSWYQQTPGQGLQFLFEYFSETQRNKGNFPGRFSGRQFSNSRSEMNVSTLELGDSALYLCASSPPRGNTEAFFGQGTRLTVV.